The 28 T cell receptor beta chains below come from one sample, sequenced in a study of CD8 T cells in Susac syndrome. An amount of RNA that ranged from roughly 0.5 to 1 ug was reverse transcribed with random hexamers. TCRdb independently ran MiXCR on the immunoSEQ multiplex PCR reads; one entry per CDR3 protein. The profile covers approximately 190,000 distinct CDR3 sequences, with just under 95% appearing a single time and about 0.17% taken by the ten largest. The sequencing sample was made of CD8+ T cells from PBMCs. The receptors stem from a human donor with Susac syndrome.

Of note for this clonotype: Relative to the germline gene, one junction end is altered; a read error may explain this. The chain combines TRBV16 with TRBJ2-7, with unresolved D. There are 13 residues in the CDR3. Germline V gene data show CDR1 as KGHSY and CDR2 as FQNENV. The DNA of the CDR3 is TGTGCCAGCAGCTCGAGTCTACAACTACCCTCAAACTTC. As protein: CASSSSLQLPSNF.

The chain links TRBV11-2 to TRBJ2-5; D may be TRBD1 (6 bases). Trimming left V 5 bases short and J 5 bases short, with 15 bases between. The CDR3 is 14 residues long. CDR1 is SGHAT, CDR2 FQNNGV, per germline. The CDR3 nucleotides read TGTGCCAGCAGCCCAGGGGCCGGCGAGGAGACCCAGTACTTC. Its translation: CASSPGAGEETQYF.

The genes are TRBV12-3 or TRBV12-4 and TRBJ1-1, with 7 bases identical to TRBD1. This CDR3 comprises 12 residues. Trimming at V came to 10 bases and at J to 6 bases, leaving 8 bases not matched to a gene. This CDR3 reads CATSTGAAEAFF. CDR3 bases: TGTGCCACCTCAACAGGGGCTGCTGAAGCTTTCTTT.

This chain joins TRBV5-1 and TRBJ1-2; D is unclear. V gave up 4 bases and J gave up 3 bases, with 16 bases separating them. CDR3 length: 15 amino acids. Germline assignment: CDR1 SGHRS and CDR2 YFSETQ. CDR3: CASSPRGDPYYGYTF. CDR3 nucleotide sequence: TGCGCCAGCAGCCCGCGTGGTGACCCTTACTATGGCTACACCTTC.

V and J are TRBV19 and TRBJ2-7; a possible D gene is TRBD1 (5 bases). The ends were cut back, 6 bases at V and 2 bases at J, with 14 bases in the middle. This CDR3 comprises 14 residues. Germline CDR1 is LNHDA and CDR2 is SQIVND (reference sequence). For the CDR3, the DNA is TGTGCCAGTAGCCAGGACACTCTTCCCTACGAGCAGTACTTC. Translating gives CASSQDTLPYEQYF.

V and J are TRBV11-2 and TRBJ2-1; 9 bases are shared with TRBD2. The CDR3 is 17 amino acids. V was pared by 3 bases and J by 8 bases, with 14 bases of the junction left unmatched. Germline lookup yields CDR1 SGHAT and CDR2 FQNNGV. The CDR3 is CASSFGGSASGMDEQFF. In DNA, the CDR3 is TGTGCCAGCAGCTTCGGTGGCTCGGCTAGCGGGATGGATGAGCAGTTCTTC.

The chain employs TRBV5-4 and TRBJ1-1, with a weak D call TRBD1 (6 bases). The V and J ends lost 0 bases and 6 bases respectively, with 9 bases between them. Germline V gene sequence: CDR1 SGHNT, CDR2 YYREEE (reference sequence). This CDR3 is built from 13 residues. The chain's CDR3 is CASSLGGAPEAFF. Written as DNA, the CDR3 is TGTGCCAGCAGCTTGGGGGGGGCCCCTGAAGCTTTCTTT.

V is TRBV12-3 or TRBV12-4 and J is TRBJ1-6; D is perhaps TRBD1 (5 bases). The V gene lost 8 bases and the J gene lost 2 bases, with 13 bases spanning the gap. This CDR3 is built from 15 residues. CDR3: CASRYDRAYNSPLHF. CDR3 in DNA: TGTGCCAGCCGATACGACAGAGCCTATAATTCACCCCTCCACTTT.

The rearrangement links TRBV7-8 to TRBJ2-1; D is perhaps TRBD1 or TRBD2 (5 bases each). The last part of the DNA fits TRBJ2-7 better; the J call may be wrong. The CDR3 length is 15 residues. From germline, CDR1 is SGHVS and CDR2 FQNEAQ. CDR3 sequence reads: CASSLEGTATYEQYF. In nucleotides, the CDR3 is TGTGCCAGCAGCTTAGAAGGGACGGCTACCTACGAGCAGTACTTC.

The rearrangement links TRBV5-1 to TRBJ1-1; D might be TRBD1 (6 bases). Trimming left V 3 bases short and J 4 bases short, with 22 bases between. The germline CDR1 and CDR2 sequences are SGHRS and YFSETQ. The CDR3 contains 17 residues. In DNA form, the CDR3 reads TGCGCCAGCAGCTCACTAGACGTCACAGGGAAGGTCACTGAAGCTTTCTTT. This sequence encodes CASSSLDVTGKVTEAFF.

The count of this clonotype is one. V usage is TRBV2 and J usage is TRBJ2-2, with TRBD1 matching over 9 bases. Germline V gene data show CDR1 as SNHLY and CDR2 as FYNNEI. Unmatched junction bases numbered 2, after V lost 4 bases and J lost 5 bases. The CDR3 has 14 amino acids. The CDR3 reads CASSGTGETGELFF. Written as DNA, the CDR3 is TGTGCCAGCAGTGGGACAGGGGAGACCGGGGAGCTGTTTTTT.

V usage is TRBV2 and J usage is TRBJ2-3, with 9 bases fitting TRBD2. Germline V lookup: CDR1 SNHLY, CDR2 FYNNEI. The CDR3 has 16 amino acids. J gave up 3 bases and V 2 bases, and 6 bases lay outside the gene matches. CDR3 coding DNA: TGTGCCAGCAGTGAACTCGGGCGGGAGGGGACAGATACGCAGTATTTT. This sequence encodes CASSELGREGTDTQYF.

The gene calls are TRBV7-9 and TRBJ1-1; D remains ambiguous. Germline-derived CDR1 and CDR2 are SEHNR and FQNEAQ (reference sequence). This CDR3 spans 11 amino acids. Trimming removed 0 bases at V and 8 bases at J, with 4 bases between. CDR3 DNA: TGTGCCAGCAGCTTAGCGCACGAAGCTTTCTTT. Its protein product is CASSLAHEAFF.

This clonotype was seen a handful of times. This sequence joins TRBV4-1 and TRBJ2-4, with D perhaps TRBD2 (6 bases). V lost 1 base to trimming and J lost 8 bases, with 12 bases between them. The CDR3 runs 14 residues. CDR1 and CDR2 from the germline V gene are MGHRA and YSYEKL. The CDR3: CASSQVGGEDIQYF. CDR3 nucleotides: TGCGCCAGCAGCCAAGTAGGAGGGGAGGACATTCAGTACTTC.

The chain links TRBV30 to TRBJ1-2; TRBD1 matches 7 bases. J lost 5 bases, V lost 5 bases, and 11 bases had no gene match. The germline V gene encodes CDR1 GTSNPN and CDR2 SVGIG (reference sequence). The CDR3 totals 14 residues. For the CDR3, the DNA is TGTGCCTGGGAGATACAGGGGAATTTATATGGCTACACCTTC. Protein: CAWEIQGNLYGYTF.

The rearrangement links TRBV29-1 to TRBJ1-1; D perhaps matches TRBD1 (6 bases). CDR3 length equals 13 residues. The germline V gene has CDR1 SQVTM and CDR2 ANQGSEA. Trimming removed 6 bases at V and 5 bases at J, with 16 bases between. CDR3 residues: CSVKGGLRTEAFF. CDR3 nucleotide sequence: TGCAGCGTCAAAGGGGGGCTGCGAACTGAAGCTTTCTTT.

In this sample, this clonotype turned up a few times. The CDR3 here is CASRSSYNEQFF. Written as DNA, the CDR3 is TGTGCCAGTAGGAGCTCCTACAATGAGCAGTTCTTC. V usage is TRBV27 and J usage is TRBJ2-1; D unclear. Germline V gene lookup returns CDR1 MNHEY and CDR2 SMNVEV (reference sequence). The V and J ends lost 9 bases and 0 bases respectively, with 6 bases between them. The length of the CDR3 is 12 residues.

The chain combines TRBV5-1 with TRBJ2-7; 14 bases line up with TRBD2. Germline trimming cut 0 bases from V and 1 base from J; bases unmatched to any gene: 3. Germline loops: CDR1 SGHRS, CDR2 YFSETQ. The CDR3 runs to 17 residues. CDR3 amino acids: CASSLEGLAGESYEQYF. The CDR3 coding sequence is TGCGCCAGCAGCTTGGAGGGACTAGCGGGAGAATCCTACGAGCAGTACTTC.

The chain combines TRBV9 with TRBJ1-3, with 9 bases fitting TRBD1. V shed 4 bases, J shed 2 bases, and the junction held 7 bases outside the gene matches. CDR3 size: 16 residues. Germline CDR1 and CDR2: SGDLS and YYNGEE. CDR3 sequence reads: CASSPMTGGAGNTIYF. CDR3 nucleotides: TGTGCCAGCAGCCCAATGACAGGGGGTGCTGGAAACACCATATATTTT.

This rearrangement joins TRBV9 to TRBJ2-3; 10 nucleotides agree with TRBD2. V shed 2 bases, J shed 2 bases, and the junction held 5 bases outside the gene matches. The germline V gene has CDR1 SGDLS and CDR2 YYNGEE. The CDR3 length is 16 residues. CDR3 nucleotide sequence: TGTGCCAGCAGCGTGGGAGCGGGGGGGACCACAGATACGCAGTATTTT. Its translation: CASSVGAGGTTDTQYF. Full variable domain (remainder filled in from reference TRBV9 and TRBJ2-3): DSGVTQTPKHLITATGQRVTLRCSPRSGDLSVYWYQQSLDQGLQFLIQYYNGEERAKGNILERFSAQQFPDLHSELNLSSLELGDSALYFCASSVGAGGTTDTQYFGPGTRLTVL.

The chain is built from TRBV29-1 and TRBJ2-5, with 8 bases that match TRBD1. V shed 7 bases, J shed 4 bases, and the junction held 23 bases outside the gene matches. This CDR3 is built from 18 residues. CDR1 is SQVTM, CDR2 ANQGSEA, per germline. In DNA, the CDR3 is TGCAGCGCTGATAGTCGGGACAGGCGAGGGATTTTAGGAGAGACCCAGTACTTC. Protein product: CSADSRDRRGILGETQYF.

CDR3 nucleotides: TGCGCCAGCAGCCGGGGACACCCCAATCAGCCCCAGCATTTT. It yields the protein CASSRGHPNQPQHF. This chain links TRBV4-1 with TRBJ1-5; D might be TRBD1 (6 bases). The CDR3 totals 14 residues. With 4 bases removed from V and 3 bases from J, the gap between germline ends came to 10 bases. Germline lookup yields CDR1 MGHRA and CDR2 YSYEKL.

V and J are TRBV24-1 and TRBJ2-6; TRBD1 might be the D (7 bases). Deletions cut 6 bases from V and 1 base from J, with 21 bases between. Germline assignment: CDR1 KGHDR and CDR2 SFDVKD. This CDR3 comprises 19 residues. In DNA, the CDR3 is TGTGCCACCAGTCCCCGGGGGACAGTCGATCGGTCTGGGGCCAACGTCCTGACTTTC. Encoded protein: CATSPRGTVDRSGANVLTF.

The CDR3 reads CASLTGGGPADTQYF. The CDR3 nucleotides are TGTGCCAGCCTAACTGGGGGGGGGCCCGCAGATACGCAGTATTTT. The chain is built from TRBV12-3 or TRBV12-4 and TRBJ2-3; weak D call: TRBD2 (7 bases). The CDR3 spans 15 residues. V lost 8 bases and J 4 bases, leaving 19 bases between the germline ends.

The chain carries TRBV3-1 and TRBJ2-7, with D tentatively TRBD1 or TRBD2 (6 bases each). Germline V gene data show CDR1 as LGHDT and CDR2 as YNNKEL (reference sequence). V was shortened by 4 bases and J by 0 bases, with 13 bases between the two germline ends. CDR3 size: 15 residues. The CDR3 DNA is TGTGCCAGCAGCCGTAGTGGGGGGCCCTCCTACGAGCAGTACTTC. This codes for CASSRSGGPSYEQYF.

This sequence joins TRBV7-8 and TRBJ2-1, with D unresolved. The germline gives CDR1 SGHVS, CDR2 FQNEAQ. With 1 base removed from V and 8 bases from J, the gap between germline ends came to 15 bases. The CDR3 length is 15 residues. The CDR3 region is CASSLGYTYLDEQFF. CDR3 bases: TGTGCCAGCAGCTTAGGCTACACCTACTTAGATGAGCAGTTCTTC. Complete variable domain (other parts from reference TRBV7-8 and TRBJ2-1): GAGVSQSPRYKVAKRGQDVALRCDPISGHVSLFWYQQALGQGPEFLTYFQNEAQLDKSGLPSDRFFAERPEGSVSTLKIQRTQQEDSAVYLCASSLGYTYLDEQFFGPGTRLTVL.

The CDR3 nucleotides are TGTGCCAGCTCACCGGGCCCTTTTAACACCGGGGAGCTGTTTTTT. This encodes CASSPGPFNTGELFF. The V and J genes are TRBV18 and TRBJ2-2; D unresolved. CDR1 is KGHSH, CDR2 LQKENI, per germline. This CDR3 comprises 15 residues. Trimming left V 3 bases short and J 2 bases short, with 10 bases between. The full variable domain, rest sourced from reference TRBV18 and TRBJ2-2, is NAGVMQNPRHLVRRRGQEARLRCSPMKGHSHVYWYRQLPEEGLKFMVYLQKENIIDESGMPKERFSAEFPKEGPSILRIQQVVRGDSAAYFCASSPGPFNTGELFFGEGSRLTVL.

This clonotype has just one count. V is TRBV5-6 and J is TRBJ1-5; 7 bases fit TRBD1. CDR1 SGHDT and CDR2 YYEEEE come from the germline V gene. Losses at the gene ends were 4 bases for V and 0 bases for J; bases not matched to a gene: 7. This CDR3 region has 16 residues. The CDR3 coding sequence is TGTGCCAGCAGCCCATGGGACAGAGATAGCAATCAGCCCCAGCATTTT. Translation gives CASSPWDRDSNQPQHF.